The text below deals with one T cell receptor beta chain. The data were taken from a study of blood T cell repertoires in COVID-19. Study details: Specimens from acute and convalescent COVID-19 originated in the United States, Italy and Spain.

Authors' methods: From reference gene primer amplification, estimates of nucleated cell counts were derived. The method was immunoSEQ multiplex PCR; TCRdb's version includes in-frame clones alone and lacks a portion of them. V and J calls and clone size are copied from that table; D and trimming were computed from the DNA. The profile shows around 56,000 clones, around 81% of them singletons. After removal of 4 bases from V and 5 bases from J, the junction contained 9 bases not matched to a gene. This CDR3 has 15 residues. Germline lookup yields CDR1 SGDLS and CDR2 YYNGEE. The TCR sequence derives from a woman aged 80 or over with active or convalescent COVID-19. This sequence joins TRBV9 and TRBJ2-3, with 8 bases aligning to TRBD2. The sequencing input was peripheral blood. DNA for the CDR3: TGTGCCAGCAGCATAGTAGGGGCGGGAGGAGATACGCAGTATTTT. Protein: CASSIVGAGGDTQYF. The variable domain in full, completed from reference TRBV9 and TRBJ2-3, reads DSGVTQTPKHLITATGQRVTLRCSPRSGDLSVYWYQQSLDQGLQFLIQYYNGEERAKGNILERFSAQQFPDLHSELNLSSLELGDSALYFCASSIVGAGGDTQYFGPGTRLTVL.